Given below is one T cell receptor (beta chain) in context. Its target is unknown. CDR1 and CDR2 (germline): GTSNPN, SVGIG (reference sequence). The CDR3 totals 10 residues. V gave up 5 bases and J gave up 5 bases, with 6 bases separating them. This sample was taken from a study of OX40 agonist ivuxolimab in advanced cancers. Points from the study as a whole: Still undetermined is the antigen specificity of the expanded peripheral T cells.

Assay used: immunoSEQ multiplex PCR; TCRdb lists only in-frame clones, some missing. The sample has over 25,000 clones, 88% seen once. Specimen: CD4+ or CD8+ T cells sorted from blood, collected in a trial of the OX40 agonist ivuxolimab. The chain recombines TRBV30 with TRBJ2-5; no reliable D call. This TCR derives from an adult with an advanced solid tumor such as melanoma, head and neck, liver or kidney cancer. DNA for the CDR3: TGTGCCTGGGTGGGCGAGACCCAGTACTTC. This codes for CAWVGETQYF.